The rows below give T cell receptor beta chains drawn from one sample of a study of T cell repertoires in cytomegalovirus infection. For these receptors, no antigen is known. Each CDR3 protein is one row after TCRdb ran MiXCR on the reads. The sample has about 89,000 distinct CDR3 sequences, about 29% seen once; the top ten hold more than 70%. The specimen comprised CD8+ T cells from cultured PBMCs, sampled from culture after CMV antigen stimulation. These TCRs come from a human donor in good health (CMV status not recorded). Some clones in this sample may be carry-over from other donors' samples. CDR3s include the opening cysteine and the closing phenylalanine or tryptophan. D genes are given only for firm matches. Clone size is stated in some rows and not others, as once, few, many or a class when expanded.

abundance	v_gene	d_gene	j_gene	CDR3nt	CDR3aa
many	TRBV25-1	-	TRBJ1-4	TGTGCCAGCAGTGAAGGAGGGCGTTGGGATAATGAAAAACTGTTTTTT	CASSEGGRWDNEKLFF
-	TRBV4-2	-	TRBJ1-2	TGTGCCAGCAGCCGAGAGGATAACTATGGCTACACCTTC	CASSREDNYGYTF
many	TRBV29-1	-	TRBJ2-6	TGCAGCGTCCACTCTGGGGCCAACGTCCTGACTTTC	CSVHSGANVLTF
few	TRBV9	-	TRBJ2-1	TGTGCCAGCAGCGTAGAGGGCAGGACGGCCCATGAGCAGTTCTTC	CASSVEGRTAHEQFF
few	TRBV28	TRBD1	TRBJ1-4	TGTGCCAGCAGTCTGACAGGGTCCACTAATGAAAAACTGTTTTTT	CASSLTGSTNEKLFF
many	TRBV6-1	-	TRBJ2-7	TGTGCCAGCAGTGAAGTTGATGGAGGGAACGAGCAGTACTTC	CASSEVDGGNEQYF
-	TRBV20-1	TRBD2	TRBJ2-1	TGCAGTGCTCCAGGCCGACTAGCGGGGCGACCTGAGCAGTTCTTC	CSAPGRLAGRPEQFF
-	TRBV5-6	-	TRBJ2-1	TGTGCCAGCAGCTCCACACAAGAAGAGCAGTTCTTC	CASSSTQEEQFF
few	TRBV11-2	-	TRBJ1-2	TGTGCCAGCAGCTTGGCACACAACTATGGCTACACCTTC	CASSLAHNYGYTF
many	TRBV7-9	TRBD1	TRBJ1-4	TGTGCCAGCAGCCCACCAGGGGGGGGCACTAATGAAAAACTGTTTTTT	CASSPPGGGTNEKLFF
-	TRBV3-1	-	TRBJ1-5	TGTGCCAGCAGCCAGGGGCCCGGGCAGCCCCAGCATTTT	CASSQGPGQPQHF
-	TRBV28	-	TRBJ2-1	TGTGCCAGCAGTTTGCATTTGCGGGATGAGCAGTTCTTC	CASSLHLRDEQFF
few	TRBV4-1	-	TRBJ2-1	TGCGCCAGCAGTCTTGGGGACAACCCAGGCAATGAGCAGTTCTTC	CASSLGDNPGNEQFF
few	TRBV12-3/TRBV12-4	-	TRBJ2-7	TGTGCCAGCAGTTTAGCCCCGTTCTCCTACGAGCAGTACTTC	CASSLAPFSYEQYF
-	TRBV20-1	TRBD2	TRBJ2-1	TGCAGTGCTAGAGTGGCGGGGGGGCCAGGTGAGCAGTTCTTC	CSARVAGGPGEQFF
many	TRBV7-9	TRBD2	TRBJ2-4	TGTGCCAGCAGCTCAAACACCCCCCTAGCGGGGGGGCCGCGCATTCAGTACTTC	CASSSNTPLAGGPRIQYF
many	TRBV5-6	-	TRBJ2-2	TGTGCCAGCAGCTTGATAGTGGTCTCAAACACCGGGGAGCTGTTTTTT	CASSLIVVSNTGELFF
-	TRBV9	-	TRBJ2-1	TGTGCCAGCAGCGTAGACGGCAGTAGCGTCAATGAGCAGTTCTTC	CASSVDGSSVNEQFF
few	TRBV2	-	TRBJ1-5	TGTGCCAGCAGTGCCTCAGGCGGGCGTAGCAATCAGCCCCAGCATTTT	CASSASGGRSNQPQHF
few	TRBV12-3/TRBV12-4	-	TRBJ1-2	TGTGCCAGCAGTTTTACCGGGGGCTATGGCTACACCTTC	CASSFTGGYGYTF
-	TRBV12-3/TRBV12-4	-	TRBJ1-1	TGTGCCAGCATTTGGACGGAGAACACTGAAGCTTTCTTT	CASIWTENTEAFF
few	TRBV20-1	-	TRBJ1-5	TGCAGTGCTGACCCCTACGTCAATCAGCCCCAGCATTTT	CSADPYVNQPQHF
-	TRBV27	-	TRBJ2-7	TGTGCCAGCAGTTTACTGGGTACCGGCTACGAGCAGTACTTC	CASSLLGTGYEQYF
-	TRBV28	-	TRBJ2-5	TGTGCCGCGGTGGGGCCAGAGACCCAGTACTTC	CAAVGPETQYF
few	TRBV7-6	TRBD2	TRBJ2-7	TGTGCCAGCAGTTGGGGGGGCTACGAGCAGTACTTC	CASSWGGYEQYF
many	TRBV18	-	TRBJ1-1	TGTGCCAGCTCACCGGGCGCCCAGGGTAGAAAAACTGAAGCTTTCTTT	CASSPGAQGRKTEAFF
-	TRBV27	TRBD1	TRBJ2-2	TGTGCCAGCAGGAGGGACAGTCCGAACACCGGGGAGCTGTTTTTT	CASRRDSPNTGELFF
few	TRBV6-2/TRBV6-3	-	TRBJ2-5	TGTGCCAGCAGACCTCTAACTGGGGAGACCCAGTACTTC	CASRPLTGETQYF
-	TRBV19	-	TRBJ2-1	TGTGCCAGTAGTATGGGGGGAGGCAATGAGCAGTTCTTC	CASSMGGGNEQFF
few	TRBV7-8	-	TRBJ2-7	TGTGCCAGCAGCTTAGCGCGGTTTCGGGGGTTCGAGCAGTACTTC	CASSLARFRGFEQYF
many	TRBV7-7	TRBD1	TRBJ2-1	TGTGCCAGCAGCCCGGGACAGGGTCCCTACAATGAGCAGTTCTTC	CASSPGQGPYNEQFF
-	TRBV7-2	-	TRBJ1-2	TGTGCCAGCAGTTTTTCGGACAGTTATGGCTACACCTTC	CASSFSDSYGYTF
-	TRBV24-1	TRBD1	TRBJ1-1	TGTGCCACCAGTGATCCGACAGGGCTCGGGGCTTTCTTT	CATSDPTGLGAFF
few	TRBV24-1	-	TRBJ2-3	TGTGCCACCAGTGAGGGCAGGGAGACAGATACGCAGTATTTT	CATSEGRETDTQYF
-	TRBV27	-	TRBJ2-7	TGTGCCAGCAGTTTGGAGGCAGGGTTATACTACGAGCAGTACTTC	CASSLEAGLYYEQYF
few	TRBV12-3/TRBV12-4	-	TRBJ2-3	TGTGCCAGCAGTTTTTTCGGGGATACGCAGTATTTT	CASSFFGDTQYF
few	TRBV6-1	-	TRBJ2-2	TGTGCCAGCAGTACATCCTCCGGGGAGCTGTTTTTT	CASSTSSGELFF
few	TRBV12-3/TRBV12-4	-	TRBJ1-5	TGTGCCAGCAGTTTATTCAATCAGCCCCAGCATTTT	CASSLFNQPQHF
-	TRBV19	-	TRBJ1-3	TGTGCCAGTAGTATGGGAAACACCATATATTTT	CASSMGNTIYF
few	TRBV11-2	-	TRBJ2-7	TGTGCCAGCAGCTTATCTCCCGGCTACGAGCAGTACTTC	CASSLSPGYEQYF
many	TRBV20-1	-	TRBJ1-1	TGCAGTGCCAATCAGGGTGTAGGCACTGAAGCTTTCTTT	CSANQGVGTEAFF